The 28 T cell receptor beta chains below were found in one sample sequenced in a study of shared clonotypes between healthy human individuals. Generated by immunoSEQ multiplex PCR, the TCRdb table keeps only in-frame clones and is missing some. The data contain 2 million to 2.5 million clones, approximately 94% of them singletons. Material: naive CD4+ T cells sorted from blood. Specified subset: CD45RA+ positively selected. Receptors originate from a man aged 18-30 years in good health.

This chain links TRBV6-1 with TRBJ1-6, with D possibly TRBD1 on 5 matching bases. Trimming cost V 10 bases and J 12 bases, with 13 bases left between them. The CDR3 sequence is 11 residues long. CDR1 is MNHNS, CDR2 SASEGT, per germline. As DNA, the CDR3 is TGTGCCACGCAAGTCGGGGGACCCCTCCACTTT. Translation: CATQVGGPLHF.

This clone appeared a single time. The genes are TRBV27 and TRBJ1-1, with D tentatively TRBD1 (6 bases). Germline CDR1 reads MNHEY; CDR2 reads SMNVEV (reference sequence). Trimming removed 5 bases at V and 5 bases at J, with 18 bases between. The CDR3 extends over 15 amino acids. The DNA for the CDR3 is TGTGCCAGCAGTCCATGGACGGGGGGCCGAACTGAAGCTTTCTTT. Protein product: CASSPWTGGRTEAFF.

This sequence joins TRBV11-2 and TRBJ2-5; D might be TRBD2 (6 bases). CDR1 and CDR2 from the germline V gene are SGHAT and FQNNGV. The CDR3 sequence is 14 residues long. V shed 2 bases and J shed 4 bases, with 11 bases lying between them. The CDR3 DNA is TGTGCCAGCAGCTTAAACTTGGGGGGAGAGACCCAGTACTTC. It encodes CASSLNLGGETQYF.

The chain has TRBV10-3 and TRBJ2-7, with a weak D call TRBD2 (5 bases). Germline V gives CDR1 ENHRY, CDR2 SYGVKD. V was cut by 3 bases and J by 7 bases, with 10 bases left in between. The CDR3 is 12 amino acids. The CDR3 DNA follows: TGTGCCATCAGTGATCGGACGGGGGAGCAGTACTTC. It specifies CAISDRTGEQYF.

The CDR3 DNA follows: TGTGCCAGCAGTGCTTGGACAGGGAATTCACCCCTCCACTTT. Translation: CASSAWTGNSPLHF. J is TRBJ1-6 and V is TRBV6-1; 8 bases line up with TRBD1. V shed 4 bases, J shed 7 bases, and the junction held 3 bases outside the gene matches. Germline V gives CDR1 MNHNS, CDR2 SASEGT. CDR3 length equals 14 residues.

The chain combines TRBV9 with TRBJ1-3; the D gene is possibly TRBD1 (5 bases). V dropped 0 bases and J dropped 1 base, with 14 bases sitting between them. This CDR3 comprises 17 residues. Germline-derived CDR1 and CDR2 are SGDLS and YYNGEE. CDR3 sequence reads: CASSVELGGVSGNTIYF. In nucleotides, the CDR3 is TGTGCCAGCAGCGTAGAATTAGGAGGGGTTTCTGGAAACACCATATATTTT. The complete variable domain, with remaining parts taken from reference TRBV9 and TRBJ1-3, reads DSGVTQTPKHLITATGQRVTLRCSPRSGDLSVYWYQQSLDQGLQFLIQYYNGEERAKGNILERFSAQQFPDLHSELNLSSLELGDSALYFCASSVELGGVSGNTIYFGEGSWLTVV.

This chain links TRBV21-1 with TRBJ1-4. TRBV21-1 is marked as a pseudogene. This CDR3 has 17 amino acids. CDR3 coding DNA: TGTGCCAGCAGGATTCCGGGTGATCTTGCAACTAATGAAAAACTGTTTTTT. It encodes CASRIPGDLATNEKLFF.

The genes are TRBV18 and TRBJ1-6, with D perhaps TRBD1 (5 bases). In germline, CDR1 is KGHSH, CDR2 LQKENI. This CDR3 is built from 16 residues. The V gene lost 1 base and the J gene lost 6 bases, with 13 bases spanning the gap. The CDR3 sequence: CASSPQGATGNSPLHF. Here the CDR3 DNA reads TGTGCCAGCTCACCACAAGGGGCCACGGGTAATTCACCCCTCCACTTT.

V gene TRBV6-4 combines with J gene TRBJ2-2; 8 nucleotides line up with TRBD2. J gave up 7 bases and V 8 bases, and 12 bases lay outside the gene matches. CDR1 is MRHNA and CDR2 is SNTAGT in the germline V gene. This CDR3 comprises 15 residues. CDR3 sequence (DNA): TGTGCCAGCGGGGGATTTAGCGGGAAAGTCGGGGAGCTGTTTTTT. Its protein is CASGGFSGKVGELFF.

V gene TRBV10-3 combines with J gene TRBJ2-7; tentative D call: TRBD2 (6 bases). This CDR3 spans 13 amino acids. Germline V gene sequence: CDR1 ENHRY, CDR2 SYGVKD. V was pared by 3 bases and J by 4 bases, with 10 bases between. CDR3 residues: CAISDFLAYEQYF. The DNA for the CDR3 is TGTGCCATCAGTGATTTTCTAGCGTACGAGCAGTACTTC.

This chain joins TRBV15 and TRBJ1-4, with 8 bases fitting TRBD1. Per the germline V gene, CDR1 is LNHNV and CDR2 is YYDKDF (reference sequence). There are 15 residues in the CDR3. V lost 5 bases, J lost 8 bases, and 10 bases stayed unmatched. The CDR3 here is CATSGWDRLKEKLFF. The CDR3 DNA reads as TGTGCCACCAGCGGTTGGGACAGGTTGAAGGAAAAACTGTTTTTT.

A remark on this clone: In the same sample, other DNA sequences code for this CDR3. This chain joins TRBV27 and TRBJ1-2; a possible D gene is TRBD1 (6 bases). The germline V and J ends were trimmed by 3 bases and 3 bases, with 8 bases remaining between them. The germline CDR1 and CDR2 sequences are MNHEY and SMNVEV (reference sequence). This CDR3 is built from 13 residues. Here the CDR3 reads CASSLQGYYGYTF. The DNA for the CDR3 is TGTGCCAGCAGTTTGCAGGGGTACTATGGCTACACCTTC.

The chain joins TRBV9 to TRBJ2-5, with D hard to call. V gave up 0 bases and J gave up 5 bases, with 11 bases separating them. Germline V lookup: CDR1 SGDLS, CDR2 YYNGEE. The CDR3 consists of 14 residues. The CDR3 nucleotides read TGTGCCAGCAGCGTAGGGCTTCCCTCGGAGACCCAGTACTTC. Encoded protein: CASSVGLPSETQYF.

The chain recombines TRBV4-2 with TRBJ2-3; D might be TRBD2 (6 bases). CDR1 is LGHNA and CDR2 is YNFKEQ in the germline V gene. V lost 0 bases, J lost 2 bases, and 9 bases lay in between. The CDR3 is 15 amino acids. This chain's CDR3 is CASSQDQGLTDTQYF. The CDR3 DNA follows: TGTGCCAGCAGCCAAGATCAGGGACTCACAGATACGCAGTATTTT.

The chain uses TRBV13 and TRBJ1-6, with 9 bases matching TRBD1. V shed 3 bases and J 9 bases; nucleotides not matched to a gene: 6. This CDR3 comprises 15 residues. CDR1 and CDR2 from the germline V gene are PRHDT and FYEKMQ (reference sequence). CDR3 sequence: CASSFSDRGASPLHF. DNA for the CDR3: TGTGCCAGCAGCTTCTCGGACAGGGGAGCTTCACCCCTCCACTTT. The whole variable domain, filled in from reference TRBV13 and TRBJ1-6, reads AAGVIQSPRHLIKEKRETATLKCYPIPRHDTVYWYQQGPGQDPQFLISFYEKMQSDKGSIPDRFSAQQFSDYHSELNMSSLELGDSALYFCASSFSDRGASPLHFGNGTRLTVT.

In regard to this clone: Distinct nucleotide sequences in the sample also encode this CDR3. V gene TRBV11-2 combines with J gene TRBJ2-5; D may be TRBD2 (6 bases). Deletions cut 2 bases from V and 5 bases from J, with 6 bases between. Germline V CDR1 and CDR2: SGHAT, FQNNGV. The length of the CDR3 is 12 residues. CDR3 bases: TGTGCCAGCAGCTTACGGGGGGAGACCCAGTACTTC. It codes for CASSLRGETQYF.

The chain couples TRBV11-2 to TRBJ1-2, with D perhaps TRBD1 (5 bases). This CDR3 region has 15 residues. Germline CDR1 reads SGHAT; CDR2 reads FQNNGV. The germline V and J ends were trimmed by 1 base and 7 bases, with 16 bases remaining between them. In DNA, the CDR3 is TGTGCCAGCAGCTTAGCGGCAGGGACTGGAGGTGGCTACACCTTC. Its protein product is CASSLAAGTGGGYTF.

The rearrangement uses TRBV28 and TRBJ2-1, with 9 bases aligning to TRBD1. This CDR3 region has 16 residues. Germline V gene data show CDR1 as MDHEN and CDR2 as SYDVKM. Germline trimming cut 5 bases from V and 8 bases from J; bases unmatched to any gene: 13. This CDR3 reads CASSAIGTGHLYEQFF. CDR3 DNA sequence: TGTGCCAGCAGTGCAATCGGGACAGGGCATCTTTATGAGCAGTTCTTC. The full variable domain, its missing parts supplied by reference TRBV28 and TRBJ2-1, is DVKVTQSSRYLVKRTGEKVFLECVQDMDHENMFWYRQDPGLGLRLIYFSYDVKMKEKGDIPEGYSVSREKKERFSLILESASTNQTSMYLCASSAIGTGHLYEQFFGPGTRLTVL.

The CDR3 reads CASSLSGTTNYGYTF. CDR3 nucleotide sequence: TGTGCCAGCAGTTTAAGTGGGACGACGAACTATGGCTACACCTTC. This chain links TRBV28 with TRBJ1-2; possibly TRBD1 for D (5 bases). The germline V gene encodes CDR1 MDHEN and CDR2 SYDVKM. V dropped 2 bases and J dropped 2 bases, with 12 bases sitting between them. The CDR3 extends over 15 amino acids.

V usage is TRBV4-2 and J usage is TRBJ2-7, with D perhaps assigned TRBD1 or TRBD2 (6 bases each). CDR3 length: 15 residues. The germline CDR1 and CDR2 sequences are LGHNA and YNFKEQ. V lost 3 bases to trimming and J lost 0 bases, with 12 bases between them. DNA of the CDR3: TGTGCCAGCAGCCATGGAGGGGGGATCTCCTACGAGCAGTACTTC. The encoded protein is CASSHGGGISYEQYF.

In the case of this clone: This sample includes further DNA sequences coding for the same CDR3. The chain combines TRBV28 with TRBJ2-7, with D tentatively TRBD1 (5 bases). Germline V gene sequence: CDR1 MDHEN, CDR2 SYDVKM. V was shortened by 6 bases and J by 4 bases, with 7 bases between the two germline ends. The CDR3 spans 11 residues. The CDR3 here is CASRGRYEQYF. CDR3 in DNA: TGTGCCAGCAGGGGGCGTTACGAGCAGTACTTC.

This clone showed up just once. The rearrangement links TRBV5-1 to TRBJ2-7, with TRBD2 identical over 11 bases. Germline CDR1 reads SGHRS; CDR2 reads YFSETQ. CDR3 length: 14 amino acids. V shed 0 bases and J 7 bases; nucleotides not matched to a gene: 3. CDR3 in amino acids: CASSLGASGGEQYF. In nucleotides, the CDR3 is TGCGCCAGCAGCTTGGGAGCTAGCGGGGGGGAGCAGTACTTC.

The table lists this clone with a few counts. This specimen includes other DNA sequences encoding the same CDR3. V is TRBV4-1 and J is TRBJ1-6; no definite D call. Between the trimmed V and J ends, which lost 1 base and 10 bases, there was a span of 2 bases. Germline CDR1 MGHRA, CDR2 YSYEKL. The CDR3 totals 11 residues. CDR3 in amino acids: CASSQGSPLHF. The CDR3 nucleotides are TGCGCCAGCAGCCAAGGGTCACCCCTCCACTTT.

A word on this clone: Other DNA sequences in the same sample also yield this CDR3. This chain uses TRBV29-1 with TRBJ1-1; D is ambiguous. The CDR3 runs to 12 residues. Germline loops: CDR1 SQVTM, CDR2 ANQGSEA. V was trimmed by 4 bases and J by 0 bases, leaving 6 bases between them. The CDR3 spells CSVGGMNTEAFF. The CDR3 DNA reads TGCAGCGTTGGGGGAATGAACACTGAAGCTTTCTTT. Full variable domain (remainder filled in from reference TRBV29-1 and TRBJ1-1): SAVISQKPSRDICQRGTSLTIQCQVDSQVTMMFWYRQQPGQSLTLIATANQGSEATYESGFVIDKFPISRPNLTFSTLTVSNMSPEDSSIYLCSVGGMNTEAFFGQGTRLTVV.

A note on this clone: This same CDR3 is encoded by further DNA sequences in the sample. The rearrangement uses TRBV5-1 and TRBJ1-3; TRBD1 is a possible D gene (5 bases). V lost 0 bases, J lost 3 bases, and 10 bases lay in between. From germline, CDR1 is SGHRS and CDR2 YFSETQ. The CDR3 runs to 15 residues. The CDR3 DNA sequence: TGCGCCAGCAGCTTGGATGGGGGAAGTGGAAACACCATATATTTT. Translating gives CASSLDGGSGNTIYF.

The chain carries TRBV7-2 and TRBJ1-2; TRBD1 aligns across 7 bases. Germline CDR1 is SGHTA and CDR2 is FQGNSA. The V segment lost 6 bases and the J segment 5 bases; nucleotides outside the gene matches: 9. The CDR3 has 14 amino acids. The CDR3 sequence: CASRAKGALYGYTF. The CDR3 region has the DNA TGTGCCAGCAGGGCAAAGGGGGCTCTTTATGGCTACACCTTC. Full variable domain (outside the CDR3, taken from reference TRBV7-2 and TRBJ1-2): GAGVSQSPSNKVTEKGKDVELRCDPISGHTALYWYRQSLGQGLEFLIYFQGNSAPDKSGLPSDRFSAERTGGSVSTLTIQRTQQEDSAVYLCASRAKGALYGYTFGSGTRLTVV.

This chain uses TRBV6-5 with TRBJ1-2, with D perhaps matching TRBD1 (6 bases). The CDR3 is made up of 14 amino acids. Trimming left V 11 bases short and J 4 bases short, with 20 bases between. Germline lookup yields CDR1 MNHEY and CDR2 SVGAGI. CDR3: CASSEFQGSYGYTF. In nucleotides, the CDR3 is TGTGCCTCTTCCGAGTTCCAGGGGAGCTATGGCTACACCTTC.

The V call is TRBV4-3, the J call TRBJ2-1; 7 bases are a match to TRBD2. J lost 8 bases, V lost 0 bases, and 10 bases had no gene match. Germline CDR1 LGHNA, CDR2 YSLEER. This CDR3 is built from 16 residues. DNA of the CDR3: TGCGCCAGCAGCCAAGAGAGGCGGCGGGAGCACCATGAGCAGTTCTTC. Its translation: CASSQERRREHHEQFF.